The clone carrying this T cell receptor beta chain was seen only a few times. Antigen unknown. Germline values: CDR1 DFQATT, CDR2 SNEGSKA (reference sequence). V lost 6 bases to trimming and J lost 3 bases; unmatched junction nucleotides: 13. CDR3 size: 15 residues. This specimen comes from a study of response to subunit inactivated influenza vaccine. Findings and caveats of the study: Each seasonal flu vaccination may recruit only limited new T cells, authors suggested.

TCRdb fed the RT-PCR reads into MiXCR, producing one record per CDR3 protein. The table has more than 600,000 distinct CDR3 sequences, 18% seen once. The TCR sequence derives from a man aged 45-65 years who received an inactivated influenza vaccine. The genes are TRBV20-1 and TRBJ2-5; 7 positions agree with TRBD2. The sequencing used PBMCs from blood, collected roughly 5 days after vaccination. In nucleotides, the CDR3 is TGCAGTGCCGTTCCTTTTGTGGGGGGGAAAGAGACCCAGTACTTC. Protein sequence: CSAVPFVGGKETQYF.